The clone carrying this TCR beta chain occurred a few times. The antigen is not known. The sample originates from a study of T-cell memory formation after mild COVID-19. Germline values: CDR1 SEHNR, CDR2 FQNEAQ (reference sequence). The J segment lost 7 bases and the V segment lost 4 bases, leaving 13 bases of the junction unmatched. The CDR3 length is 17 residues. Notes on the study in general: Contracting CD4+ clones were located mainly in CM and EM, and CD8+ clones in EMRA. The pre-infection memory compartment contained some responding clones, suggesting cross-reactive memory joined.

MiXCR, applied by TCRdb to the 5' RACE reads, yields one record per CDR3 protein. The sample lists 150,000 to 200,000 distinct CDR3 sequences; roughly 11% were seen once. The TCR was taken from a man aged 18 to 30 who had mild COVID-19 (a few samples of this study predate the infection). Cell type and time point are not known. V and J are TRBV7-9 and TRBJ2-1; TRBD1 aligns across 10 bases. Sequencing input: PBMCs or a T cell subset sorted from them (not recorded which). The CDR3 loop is CASSSPGQGIGRNEQFF. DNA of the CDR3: TGTGCCAGCAGCTCACCGGGACAGGGGATAGGTAGGAATGAGCAGTTCTTC.